Below, 17 T cell receptor beta chains from the same sample are listed, as sequenced in a study of blood T cell repertoires in COVID-19. Method: immunoSEQ multiplex PCR; TCRdb's copy keeps in-frame clones and lacks some. The sample includes about 350,000 clones, roughly 87% seen only once; the top ten take just under 4%. Sequencing was performed on peripheral blood. These receptors came from a woman aged 60-70 years with COVID-19, enrolled during active disease.

CDR3 protein: CASSSIDAGVAGYTF. In nucleotides, the CDR3 is TGTGCCAGCAGCTCGATAGATGCAGGGGTTGCGGGCTACACCTTC. The gene calls are TRBV7-9 and TRBJ1-2; D is perhaps TRBD1 (6 bases). With 4 bases removed from V and 8 bases from J, the gap between germline ends came to 20 bases. CDR1 is SEHNR, CDR2 FQNEAQ, per germline (reference sequence). There are 15 residues in the CDR3.

This chain connects TRBV5-8 to TRBJ1-5; 10 bases agree with TRBD1. The CDR3 length is 18 residues. The V and J ends lost 3 bases and 6 bases, in that order; junction bases with no gene match: 15. The germline V gene encodes CDR1 SGHTS and CDR2 YDEGEE. The chain's CDR3 is CASSSMTGGEWRRQPQHF. The CDR3 DNA reads TGTGCCAGCAGCTCCATGACAGGGGGCGAATGGAGACGTCAGCCCCAGCATTTT.

The rearrangement uses TRBV5-1 and TRBJ1-2; unclear D gene. The CDR3 is made up of 14 amino acids. V gave up 3 bases and J gave up 8 bases, with 17 bases separating them. Germline CDR1 and CDR2: SGHRS and YFSETQ. CDR3 DNA: TGCGCCAGCAGCTCCCTACTTGGAGGTGACGGCTACACCTTC. It translates to CASSSLLGGDGYTF.

The V gene is TRBV6-6, the J gene TRBJ1-1, with 8 bases that match TRBD1. The CDR3 totals 13 residues. The germline CDR1 and CDR2 sequences are MNHNY and SVGAGI (reference sequence). V lost 5 bases to trimming and J lost 7 bases; unmatched junction nucleotides: 6. This CDR3 is CASSHDRGVEAFF. CDR3 DNA sequence: TGTGCCAGCAGTCACGACAGGGGAGTTGAAGCTTTCTTT.

This clone appeared a single time. V and J are TRBV6-1 and TRBJ2-1, with TRBD2 matching over 10 bases. The CDR3 contains 15 residues. Trimming at V came to 2 bases and at J to 6 bases, leaving 4 bases not matched to a gene. Germline V gives CDR1 MNHNS, CDR2 SASEGT. The CDR3 DNA is TGTGCCAGCAGTGAAACGGGACTAGCGACCAATGAGCAGTTCTTC. Protein: CASSETGLATNEQFF.

This chain connects TRBV5-4 to TRBJ2-1; D might be TRBD2 (7 bases). CDR1 is SGHNT and CDR2 is YYREEE in the germline V gene (reference sequence). Trimming took off 6 bases at V and 4 bases at J, with 17 bases between the two ends. CDR3 length: 15 amino acids. The CDR3 loop is CASTFHGGLYNEQFF. The CDR3 DNA reads as TGTGCCAGCACCTTCCACGGGGGGCTGTACAATGAGCAGTTCTTC.

This chain connects TRBV4-1 to TRBJ1-1; TRBD1 matches at 9 bases. Per the germline V gene, CDR1 is MGHRA and CDR2 is YSYEKL. This CDR3 has 15 amino acids. The junction had 11 bases not matched to a gene; V was cut back by 3 bases and J by 9 bases. In nucleotides, the CDR3 is TGCGCCAGCAGCCACCTCTCATCCGGGACAGGGCAAGCTTTCTTT. It encodes CASSHLSSGTGQAFF.

In its sample, this clone was seen once. CDR3 nucleotides: TGTGCCAGCAGCCGTGGGGGACAGGGGGCTGCAAACTACGAGCAGTACTTC. This encodes CASSRGGQGAANYEQYF. The rearrangement joins TRBV7-8 to TRBJ2-7; 12 nucleotides align to TRBD1. The CDR3 sequence is 17 residues long. Germline V CDR1 and CDR2: SGHVS, FQNEAQ. With V trimmed by 5 bases and J by 3 bases, 11 bases remained unmatched.

This chain uses TRBV19 with TRBJ2-3; 7 nucleotides line up with TRBD1. CDR1 is LNHDA and CDR2 is SQIVND in the germline V gene (reference sequence). The ends lost 7 bases at V and 0 bases at J; junction bases unmatched: 4. The CDR3 is 14 residues long. The CDR3 region is CASKGQTSTDTQYF. The CDR3 DNA sequence: TGTGCCAGTAAGGGACAGACTAGCACAGATACGCAGTATTTT.

The V gene is TRBV11-1, the J gene TRBJ2-7; 8 nucleotides align to TRBD1. From germline, CDR1 is SGHAT and CDR2 FQDESV (reference sequence). Trimming took 1 base from V and 3 from J; bases not matched to a gene: 8. There are 16 residues in the CDR3. The CDR3 spells CASSLGSGGAFYEQYF. In DNA form, the CDR3 reads TGTGCCAGCAGCTTAGGGTCAGGGGGCGCATTCTACGAGCAGTACTTC.

This clone was seen once. The CDR3 sequence is CASSGVIGLRSGNTIYF. The CDR3 bases are TGTGCCAGCAGTGGGGTAATTGGACTACGCTCTGGAAACACCATATATTTT. The chain uses TRBV6-1 and TRBJ1-3; D is unresolved. Germline V gene lookup returns CDR1 MNHNS and CDR2 SASEGT. There are 17 residues in the CDR3. The V and J ends lost 4 bases and 0 bases respectively, with 16 bases between them.

The chain has TRBV5-6 and TRBJ1-6; possibly TRBD1 for D (6 bases). CDR1 SGHDT and CDR2 YYEEEE come from the germline V gene. Trimming stripped 0 bases from V and 10 bases from J, with 11 bases between. The CDR3 has 14 residues. The CDR3 region is CASSLDRVGSPLHF. The CDR3 DNA reads TGTGCCAGCAGCTTGGACAGGGTCGGGTCACCCCTCCACTTT.

This clone was counted a single time. The CDR3 reads CASSPGTPQGYTF. The DNA of the CDR3 is TGTGCCAGCAGCCCCGGGACACCCCAAGGCTACACCTTC. The rearrangement links TRBV6-5 to TRBJ1-2; D may be TRBD1 (6 bases). CDR1 MNHEY and CDR2 SVGAGI come from the germline V gene. Trimming shortened V by 6 bases and J by 8 bases, and 16 bases separated the two germline ends. The CDR3 loop spans 13 amino acids.

This chain connects TRBV3-1 (or the pseudogene TRBV3-2) to TRBJ1-2; 7 positions agree with TRBD1. This CDR3 comprises 14 residues. The trim removed 2 bases at V and 4 bases at J, leaving 4 bases unmatched. Germline lookup yields CDR1 LGHDT and CDR2 YNNKEL (reference sequence). The CDR3 DNA sequence: TGTGCCAGCAGCCAACCTGGGACAGTCTATGGCTACACCTTC. It encodes CASSQPGTVYGYTF.

This chain uses TRBV10-1 with TRBJ2-5; D gene ambiguous. The ends were cut back, 3 bases at V and 5 bases at J, with 10 bases in the middle. Germline V gene lookup returns CDR1 WNHNN and CDR2 SYGVQD (reference sequence). This CDR3 has 13 residues. As DNA, the CDR3 is TGCGCCAGCAGTGATAGTGCTTCGGAGACCCAGTACTTC. It is translated as CASSDSASETQYF.

This clone was seen once. The rearrangement links TRBV5-8 to TRBJ1-1, with 8 bases fitting TRBD1. The CDR3 contains 13 residues. Germline V lookup: CDR1 SGHTS, CDR2 YDEGEE. V lost 2 bases, J lost 7 bases, and 4 bases stayed unmatched. CDR3 sequence reads: CASSFSDRGEAFF. DNA of the CDR3: TGTGCCAGCAGCTTTTCCGACAGGGGTGAAGCTTTCTTT.

This clone turned up a few times. The rearrangement joins TRBV5-1 to TRBJ1-2; D possibly corresponds to TRBD1 (5 bases). Per the germline V gene, CDR1 is SGHRS and CDR2 is YFSETQ. The length of the CDR3 is 16 residues. Trimming stripped 4 bases from V and 0 bases from J, with 16 bases between. The DNA for the CDR3 is TGCGCCAGCAGCCTGACAGTCCTACCGACTAACTATGGCTACACCTTC. Amino acid sequence: CASSLTVLPTNYGYTF.